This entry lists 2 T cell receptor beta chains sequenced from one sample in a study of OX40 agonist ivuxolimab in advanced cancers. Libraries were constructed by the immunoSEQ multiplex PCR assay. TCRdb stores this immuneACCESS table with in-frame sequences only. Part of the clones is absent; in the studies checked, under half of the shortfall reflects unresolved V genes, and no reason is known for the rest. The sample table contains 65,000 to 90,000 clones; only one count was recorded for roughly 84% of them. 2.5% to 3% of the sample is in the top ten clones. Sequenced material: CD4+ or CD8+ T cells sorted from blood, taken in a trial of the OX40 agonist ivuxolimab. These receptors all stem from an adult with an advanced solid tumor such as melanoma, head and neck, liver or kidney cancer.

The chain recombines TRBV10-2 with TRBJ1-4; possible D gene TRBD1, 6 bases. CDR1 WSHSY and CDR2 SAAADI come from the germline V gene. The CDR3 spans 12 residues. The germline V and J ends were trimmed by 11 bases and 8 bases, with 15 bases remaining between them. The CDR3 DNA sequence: TGCGCCCCCGGACAGTCGCGCGAAAAACTGTTTTTT. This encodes CAPGQSREKLFF.

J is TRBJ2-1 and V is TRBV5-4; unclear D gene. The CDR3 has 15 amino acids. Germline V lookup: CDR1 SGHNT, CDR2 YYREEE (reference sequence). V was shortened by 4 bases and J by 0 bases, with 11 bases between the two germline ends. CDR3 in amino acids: CASSPQASSYNEQFF. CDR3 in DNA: TGTGCCAGCAGCCCCCAGGCCTCCTCCTACAATGAGCAGTTCTTC.